The present T cell receptor (beta chain) was sequenced within a study of patients and donors after allogeneic stem cell transplantation. Ten or more counts support this clonotype. The trim removed 2 bases at V and 7 bases at J, leaving 6 bases unmatched. The CDR3 is made up of 14 amino acids. Germline loops: CDR1 MNHEY, CDR2 SVGAGI. TCRdb re-called the RT-PCR reads through MiXCR, storing one row per CDR3 protein. The sample holds about 8,800 distinct CDR3 sequences; 3% to 4.5% are singletons and the top ten take 20%. The sequenced material came from blood, either unsorted or a sorted T cell fraction (not recorded which). V and J are TRBV6-5 and TRBJ2-7; 9 bases line up with TRBD1. This clonotype was obtained from a human donor who was either an allogeneic HSCT recipient or a stem cell or donor lymphocyte infusion donor (not recorded which). It is not recorded whose cells these are; they may come from a transplant donor. The CDR3 bases are TGTGCCAGCAGTTACCTACAGGGGGCGCGGGAGCAGTACTTC. Its protein product is CASSYLQGAREQYF.